In its sample, the clone carrying this TCR beta chain was seen a few times. Only in-frame clones appear in the TCRdb table, and some are missing; sequencing was by immunoSEQ multiplex PCR. This repertoire shows 250,000 to 350,000 clones, over 75% found once; its top ten account for around 0.9%. Germline V gene data show CDR1 as SGHTA and CDR2 as FQGTGA. V lost 5 bases, J lost 2 bases, and 13 bases lay in between. The CDR3 loop spans 15 amino acids. Cohorts were assigned according to the clinical history that participants reported. This record belongs to a study of blood T cell repertoires in COVID-19.

Sequenced sample: PBMCs or T cells enriched from blood (not recorded which). The V and J genes are TRBV7-3 and TRBJ2-1; possibly TRBD2 for D (7 bases). The sequence came from a young woman who had recovered from COVID-19. The CDR3 sequence is CASSRGGATYNEQFF. CDR3 nucleotide sequence: TGTGCCAGCAGCCGCGGGGGCGCAACCTACAATGAGCAGTTCTTC.